The present T cell receptor (beta chain) was sequenced within a study of CD8+ T cells in alopecia areata. About the study: Tofacitinib administration to treated patients was oral, at 5 to 10 mg twice daily.

Study findings and constraints: Tissue-resident alphabeta T cells belonging to normal skin likewise get sequenced within scalp specimens. It was lesional scalp, especially alopecia totalis/universalis, that showed higher clonality than normal scalp.

The CDR3 is made up of 13 amino acids. The germline V and J ends were trimmed by 2 bases and 6 bases, with 8 bases remaining between them. The germline CDR1 and CDR2 sequences are PRHDT and FYEKMQ (reference sequence). Peripheral blood, together with lesional scalp punch biopsies, was collected from alopecia areata patients. With regard to this clone: Its specificity is unknown.

In each case, RNA was isolated and then reverse transcribed into cDNA as the sequencing template. Data came from immunoSEQ multiplex PCR; TCRdb stores just in-frame clones and leaves some out. The top ten clones hold roughly 0.9% of a sample with around 140,000 clones, 45% to 60% of them seen once. The rearrangement uses TRBV13 and TRBJ2-1; unclear D gene. This clonotype was sampled from a human donor with alopecia areata. Sample: CD4+ T cells sorted from blood, taken at week 0. In DNA, the CDR3 is TGTGCCAGCAGCTTACCGGCTACCAATGAGCAGTTCTTC. Amino acid sequence: CASSLPATNEQFF.